Listed here is a single TCR beta chain. Antigen: not known. V lost 3 bases and J 10 bases, leaving 16 bases between the germline ends. The CDR3 sequence is 13 residues long. Germline-derived CDR1 and CDR2 are DFQATT and SNEGSKA (reference sequence). TCRdb reprocessed the RT-PCR reads via MiXCR and lists one record per CDR3 protein. Of 650,000 to 800,000 distinct CDR3 sequences listed, around 20% are singletons. These data belong to a study of response to subunit inactivated influenza vaccine. Study findings and constraints: The authors put forward the suggestion that each seasonal influenza vaccination may bring in only a limited number of new T cells.

J is TRBJ2-1 and V is TRBV20-1; D call uncertain. The specimen comprised PBMCs from blood, sampled about 5 days after vaccination. The receptor's source is a man aged 50 to 59 who received an inactivated influenza vaccine. The CDR3 region is CSARAHVLKEQFF. CDR3 nucleotide sequence: TGCAGTGCTAGGGCGCACGTTCTCAAGGAGCAGTTCTTC.